These 25 T cell receptor beta chains came from one sample sequenced in a study of long-term antiretroviral therapy in people with HIV. The run of the v3.0 immunoSEQ assay was at survey level. Profiled with immunoSEQ multiplex PCR; TCRdb holds only in-frame clones, not every one. Among 30,000 or so clones listed, around 85% were seen once. This sample comprised unsorted PBMCs, obtained 0.8 years before starting antiretroviral therapy. The receptors shown here come from a man younger than 35 with HIV.

The V gene is TRBV5-1, the J gene TRBJ2-6; 7 positions match TRBD1. The germline gives CDR1 SGHRS, CDR2 YFSETQ. The V gene end was trimmed by 4 bases and the J gene end by 0 bases; junction bases not matched to a gene: 13. The CDR3 is made up of 19 amino acids. CDR3 sequence: CASSPEGTVTVSGANVLTF. The CDR3 bases are TGCGCCAGCAGCCCTGAGGGGACAGTCACGGTCTCTGGGGCCAACGTCCTGACTTTC.

CDR3 protein: CASRLDRTEQFF. The CDR3 DNA follows: TGTGCCAGCAGATTGGACAGGACTGAGCAGTTCTTC. V is TRBV13 and J is TRBJ2-1; the match to TRBD1 covers 7 bases. Germline CDR1 is PRHDT and CDR2 is FYEKMQ (reference sequence). The CDR3 covers 12 residues. Unmatched junction bases numbered 5, after V lost 6 bases and J lost 9 bases.

A few counts support this clone. As DNA, the CDR3 is TGTGCCAGCAGCTCTTGGACAGGGCCCGGGGAGACCCAGTACTTC. This gives the protein CASSSWTGPGETQYF. The chain combines TRBV11-2 with TRBJ2-5; 8 bases line up with TRBD1. Germline V lookup: CDR1 SGHAT, CDR2 FQNNGV. Trimming cost V 4 bases and J 5 bases; bases outside gene matches: 9. The CDR3 is 15 amino acids.

The chain has TRBV20-1 and TRBJ2-1, with D hard to call. Germline values: CDR1 DFQATT, CDR2 SNEGSKA (reference sequence). Trimming left V 3 bases short and J 9 bases short, with 9 bases between. The CDR3 is 11 residues long. The DNA of the CDR3 is TGCAGTGCTAGCCACAAGACTGAGCAGTTCTTC. Amino acid sequence: CSASHKTEQFF.

The chain couples TRBV4-3 to TRBJ1-4; no clear D. There are 14 residues in the CDR3. Germline V gene sequence: CDR1 LGHNA, CDR2 YSLEER. The V end lost 4 bases, the J end lost 4 bases, and 10 bases lay between the germline ends. The CDR3 here is CASSPAASNEKLFF. The CDR3 DNA is TGCGCCAGCAGCCCAGCTGCAAGTAATGAAAAACTGTTTTTT.

The chain couples TRBV9 to TRBJ2-2, with D possibly being TRBD1 or TRBD2 (5 bases each). Trimming stripped 4 bases from V and 4 bases from J, with 8 bases between. This CDR3 spans 13 amino acids. Germline-derived CDR1 and CDR2 are SGDLS and YYNGEE. CDR3 nucleotides: TGTGCCAGCAGCCCGAGGGGCACCGGGGAGCTGTTTTTT. Its translation is CASSPRGTGELFF. Full variable domain (remainder filled in from reference TRBV9 and TRBJ2-2): DSGVTQTPKHLITATGQRVTLRCSPRSGDLSVYWYQQSLDQGLQFLIQYYNGEERAKGNILERFSAQQFPDLHSELNLSSLELGDSALYFCASSPRGTGELFFGEGSRLTVL.

The chain couples TRBV5-8 to TRBJ1-1; no reliable D call. This CDR3 contains 15 residues. Germline CDR1 is SGHTS and CDR2 is YDEGEE. The V end was cut by 0 bases, the J end by 1 base, with 10 bases between. The CDR3 sequence: CASSLGVEGNTEAFF. CDR3 coding DNA: TGTGCCAGCAGCTTGGGGGTGGAGGGGAACACTGAAGCTTTCTTT.

The J gene is TRBJ2-3, the V gene TRBV6-6; TRBD2 aligns across 11 bases. This CDR3 has 14 residues. Germline V lookup: CDR1 MNHNY, CDR2 SVGAGI (reference sequence). Trimming took 6 bases from V and 12 from J; bases not matched to a gene: 11. The CDR3 bases are TGTGCCAGCAGCTTCGACAGGCTAGCGGGAGGCCAGTATTTT. This gives the protein CASSFDRLAGGQYF.

The chain carries TRBV5-1 and TRBJ2-3, with D unresolved. Germline V gene sequence: CDR1 SGHRS, CDR2 YFSETQ. The ends were cut back, 1 base at V and 3 bases at J, with 12 bases in the middle. The CDR3 sequence is 15 residues long. The CDR3 DNA reads as TGCGCCAGCAGCTTGCTGGTCCCTAAAACAGATACGCAGTATTTT. It codes for CASSLLVPKTDTQYF. Full variable domain (outside the CDR3, taken from reference TRBV5-1 and TRBJ2-3): KAGVTQTPRYLIKTRGQQVTLSCSPISGHRSVSWYQQTPGQGLQFLFEYFSETQRNKGNFPGRFSGRQFSNSRSEMNVSTLELGDSALYLCASSLLVPKTDTQYFGPGTRLTVL.

Notes on this clone: An end of the junction differs from the germline gene, which may be a read error. This sequence joins TRBV7-7 and TRBJ2-5, with D tentatively TRBD1 (5 bases). CDR3 length equals 13 residues. Germline lookup yields CDR1 SSHAT and CDR2 FNYEAQ (reference sequence). The CDR3 protein is CASSLTRAETQYF. The DNA of the CDR3 is TGTGCTAGCAGCTTAACCAGGGCAGAGACCCAGTACTTC. The full variable domain, its missing parts supplied by reference TRBV7-7 and TRBJ2-5, is GAGVSQSPRYKVTKRGQDVTLRCDPISSHATLYWYQQALGQGPEFLTYFNYEAQPDKSGLPSDRFSAERPEGSISTLTIQRTEQRDSAMYRCASSLTRAETQYFGPGTRLLVL.

V usage is TRBV4-1 and J usage is TRBJ2-7, with TRBD1 matching 11 bases. The length of the CDR3 is 15 residues. V trimming: 5 bases; J trimming: 3 bases; junction bases outside the gene matches: 6. Germline CDR1 reads MGHRA; CDR2 reads YSYEKL. CDR3 sequence (DNA): TGCGCCAGCAGCAACCGGGGGACAGGGGGCTACGAGCAGTACTTC. It translates to CASSNRGTGGYEQYF.

The CDR3 coding sequence is TGTGCCATGGGACAGTCAGGGGAGACCCAGTACTTC. This gives the protein CAMGQSGETQYF. The V gene is TRBV6-1, the J gene TRBJ2-5; 7 bases agree with TRBD1. V lost 10 bases and J lost 5; bases outside the gene matches: 7. The CDR3 is 12 amino acids. Per the germline V gene, CDR1 is MNHNS and CDR2 is SASEGT.

The chain is built from TRBV18 and TRBJ2-7; TRBD1 or TRBD2 may be the D gene (6 bases each). Trimming took 5 bases from V and 0 from J, leaving 14 bases between them. This CDR3 contains 15 residues. Germline V lookup: CDR1 KGHSH, CDR2 LQKENI. As DNA, the CDR3 is TGTGCCAGCTCATCTTTAGGGGGGAGCTCCTACGAGCAGTACTTC. Protein: CASSSLGGSSYEQYF.

This chain uses TRBV25-1 with TRBJ2-3; 9 positions agree with TRBD1. The germline gives CDR1 MGHDK, CDR2 SYGVNS. With 5 bases clipped from V and 0 bases from J, the junction kept 6 bases outside the gene matches. There are 16 residues in the CDR3. CDR3 DNA sequence: TGTGCCAGCAGTCCACGACAGGGGGGGAGCACAGATACGCAGTATTTT. Its protein is CASSPRQGGSTDTQYF.

The V gene is TRBV7-2, the J gene TRBJ2-2, with D unclear. The germline V and J ends were trimmed by 6 bases and 7 bases, with 9 bases remaining between them. CDR1 and CDR2 (germline): SGHTA, FQGNSA. This CDR3 has 12 residues. The CDR3 DNA follows: TGTGCCAGCAGTTTCGGGTACGGGGAGCTGTTTTTT. Translation gives CASSFGYGELFF.

This clone was observed once. The V gene is TRBV5-4, the J gene TRBJ2-6; TRBD1 might be the D (6 bases). Trimming took 7 bases from V and 4 from J, leaving 21 bases between them. The CDR3 is 17 residues long. The germline gives CDR1 SGHNT, CDR2 YYREEE (reference sequence). The CDR3 bases are TGTGCCAGCGGGTCTCTTACAGGGTCGGCCGGGGCCAACGTCCTGACTTTC. Translating it yields CASGSLTGSAGANVLTF.

The genes are TRBV5-6 and TRBJ1-2, with TRBD1 as a possible D gene (5 bases). The CDR3 has 13 residues. Trimming took off 4 bases at V and 5 bases at J, with 12 bases between the two ends. Germline-derived CDR1 and CDR2 are SGHDT and YYEEEE. The CDR3 is CASSEVGVYGYTF. The CDR3 nucleotides read TGTGCCAGCAGCGAGGTAGGGGTTTATGGCTACACCTTC.

This clone was seen a few times. The CDR3 DNA sequence: TGCGCCAGCAGCCAAGATCGGGGATACGAGCAGTACTTC. It yields the protein CASSQDRGYEQYF. This sequence joins TRBV4-3 and TRBJ2-7, with a tentative D call TRBD2 (5 bases). CDR3 length: 13 residues. Germline V gene sequence: CDR1 LGHNA, CDR2 YSLEER. V was cut by 0 bases and J by 4 bases, with 7 bases left in between.

The genes are TRBV7-9 and TRBJ1-2; D is possibly TRBD1 (6 bases). CDR1 is SEHNR and CDR2 is FQNEAQ in the germline V gene (reference sequence). Trimming removed 6 bases at V and 0 bases at J, with 26 bases between. The length of the CDR3 is 19 residues. CDR3 DNA sequence: TGTGCCAGCAGTGGGGCCCTCCTGGGGGGCGCCGATTCTAACTATGGCTACACCTTC. This gives the protein CASSGALLGGADSNYGYTF.

The chain is built from TRBV7-9 and TRBJ1-3; 7 bases fit TRBD1. The V gene end was trimmed by 1 base and the J gene end by 7 bases; junction bases not matched to a gene: 7. Per the germline V gene, CDR1 is SEHNR and CDR2 is FQNEAQ (reference sequence). CDR3 length: 15 residues. The CDR3 sequence is CASSLGAGGPNTIYF. The CDR3 nucleotides read TGTGCCAGCAGCTTAGGGGCAGGGGGACCGAACACCATATATTTT.

This chain joins TRBV5-1 and TRBJ2-2; D tentatively reads TRBD1 or TRBD2 (5 bases each). This CDR3 is 15 amino acids long. Trimming left V 4 bases short and J 3 bases short, with 13 bases between. Germline V gives CDR1 SGHRS, CDR2 YFSETQ. The CDR3 loop reads CASSDQGPHTGELFF. For the CDR3, the DNA is TGCGCCAGCAGCGACCAGGGACCGCACACCGGGGAGCTGTTTTTT.

The CDR3 bases are TGTGCCAGCAGTTTAACTCTCCCACAGGGTATCGGCAATCAGCCCCAGCATTTT. Residues: CASSLTLPQGIGNQPQHF. The V gene is TRBV5-5, the J gene TRBJ1-5, with D maybe TRBD1 (6 bases). Per the germline V gene, CDR1 is SGHKS and CDR2 is YYEKEE (reference sequence). The V and J ends lost 5 bases and 2 bases respectively, with 23 bases between them. CDR3 length: 18 amino acids.

The chain employs TRBV6-1 and TRBJ2-5, with 7 bases aligning to TRBD1. Germline CDR1 and CDR2: MNHNS and SASEGT. V dropped 6 bases and J dropped 3; count of bases not matched to a gene: 1. There are 12 residues in the CDR3. The CDR3 spells CASSDREETQYF. In DNA, the CDR3 is TGTGCCAGCAGCGACAGGGAAGAGACCCAGTACTTC.

The rearrangement joins TRBV4-3 to TRBJ2-1, with D maybe TRBD1 (5 bases). Germline CDR1 is LGHNA and CDR2 is YSLEER. Trimming shortened V by 1 base and J by 6 bases, and 10 bases separated the two germline ends. The CDR3 contains 14 residues. CDR3: CASSQAKTGNEQFF. The CDR3 DNA reads as TGCGCCAGCAGCCAAGCTAAAACAGGCAATGAGCAGTTCTTC.

This chain connects TRBV7-2 to TRBJ1-2; D may be TRBD1 (6 bases). This CDR3 is built from 13 residues. CDR1 SGHTA and CDR2 FQGNSA come from the germline V gene. Trimming removed 2 bases at V and 5 bases at J, with 9 bases between. The CDR3 loop reads CASSLRRGYGYTF. DNA for the CDR3: TGTGCCAGCAGCTTAAGAAGGGGGTATGGCTACACCTTC.